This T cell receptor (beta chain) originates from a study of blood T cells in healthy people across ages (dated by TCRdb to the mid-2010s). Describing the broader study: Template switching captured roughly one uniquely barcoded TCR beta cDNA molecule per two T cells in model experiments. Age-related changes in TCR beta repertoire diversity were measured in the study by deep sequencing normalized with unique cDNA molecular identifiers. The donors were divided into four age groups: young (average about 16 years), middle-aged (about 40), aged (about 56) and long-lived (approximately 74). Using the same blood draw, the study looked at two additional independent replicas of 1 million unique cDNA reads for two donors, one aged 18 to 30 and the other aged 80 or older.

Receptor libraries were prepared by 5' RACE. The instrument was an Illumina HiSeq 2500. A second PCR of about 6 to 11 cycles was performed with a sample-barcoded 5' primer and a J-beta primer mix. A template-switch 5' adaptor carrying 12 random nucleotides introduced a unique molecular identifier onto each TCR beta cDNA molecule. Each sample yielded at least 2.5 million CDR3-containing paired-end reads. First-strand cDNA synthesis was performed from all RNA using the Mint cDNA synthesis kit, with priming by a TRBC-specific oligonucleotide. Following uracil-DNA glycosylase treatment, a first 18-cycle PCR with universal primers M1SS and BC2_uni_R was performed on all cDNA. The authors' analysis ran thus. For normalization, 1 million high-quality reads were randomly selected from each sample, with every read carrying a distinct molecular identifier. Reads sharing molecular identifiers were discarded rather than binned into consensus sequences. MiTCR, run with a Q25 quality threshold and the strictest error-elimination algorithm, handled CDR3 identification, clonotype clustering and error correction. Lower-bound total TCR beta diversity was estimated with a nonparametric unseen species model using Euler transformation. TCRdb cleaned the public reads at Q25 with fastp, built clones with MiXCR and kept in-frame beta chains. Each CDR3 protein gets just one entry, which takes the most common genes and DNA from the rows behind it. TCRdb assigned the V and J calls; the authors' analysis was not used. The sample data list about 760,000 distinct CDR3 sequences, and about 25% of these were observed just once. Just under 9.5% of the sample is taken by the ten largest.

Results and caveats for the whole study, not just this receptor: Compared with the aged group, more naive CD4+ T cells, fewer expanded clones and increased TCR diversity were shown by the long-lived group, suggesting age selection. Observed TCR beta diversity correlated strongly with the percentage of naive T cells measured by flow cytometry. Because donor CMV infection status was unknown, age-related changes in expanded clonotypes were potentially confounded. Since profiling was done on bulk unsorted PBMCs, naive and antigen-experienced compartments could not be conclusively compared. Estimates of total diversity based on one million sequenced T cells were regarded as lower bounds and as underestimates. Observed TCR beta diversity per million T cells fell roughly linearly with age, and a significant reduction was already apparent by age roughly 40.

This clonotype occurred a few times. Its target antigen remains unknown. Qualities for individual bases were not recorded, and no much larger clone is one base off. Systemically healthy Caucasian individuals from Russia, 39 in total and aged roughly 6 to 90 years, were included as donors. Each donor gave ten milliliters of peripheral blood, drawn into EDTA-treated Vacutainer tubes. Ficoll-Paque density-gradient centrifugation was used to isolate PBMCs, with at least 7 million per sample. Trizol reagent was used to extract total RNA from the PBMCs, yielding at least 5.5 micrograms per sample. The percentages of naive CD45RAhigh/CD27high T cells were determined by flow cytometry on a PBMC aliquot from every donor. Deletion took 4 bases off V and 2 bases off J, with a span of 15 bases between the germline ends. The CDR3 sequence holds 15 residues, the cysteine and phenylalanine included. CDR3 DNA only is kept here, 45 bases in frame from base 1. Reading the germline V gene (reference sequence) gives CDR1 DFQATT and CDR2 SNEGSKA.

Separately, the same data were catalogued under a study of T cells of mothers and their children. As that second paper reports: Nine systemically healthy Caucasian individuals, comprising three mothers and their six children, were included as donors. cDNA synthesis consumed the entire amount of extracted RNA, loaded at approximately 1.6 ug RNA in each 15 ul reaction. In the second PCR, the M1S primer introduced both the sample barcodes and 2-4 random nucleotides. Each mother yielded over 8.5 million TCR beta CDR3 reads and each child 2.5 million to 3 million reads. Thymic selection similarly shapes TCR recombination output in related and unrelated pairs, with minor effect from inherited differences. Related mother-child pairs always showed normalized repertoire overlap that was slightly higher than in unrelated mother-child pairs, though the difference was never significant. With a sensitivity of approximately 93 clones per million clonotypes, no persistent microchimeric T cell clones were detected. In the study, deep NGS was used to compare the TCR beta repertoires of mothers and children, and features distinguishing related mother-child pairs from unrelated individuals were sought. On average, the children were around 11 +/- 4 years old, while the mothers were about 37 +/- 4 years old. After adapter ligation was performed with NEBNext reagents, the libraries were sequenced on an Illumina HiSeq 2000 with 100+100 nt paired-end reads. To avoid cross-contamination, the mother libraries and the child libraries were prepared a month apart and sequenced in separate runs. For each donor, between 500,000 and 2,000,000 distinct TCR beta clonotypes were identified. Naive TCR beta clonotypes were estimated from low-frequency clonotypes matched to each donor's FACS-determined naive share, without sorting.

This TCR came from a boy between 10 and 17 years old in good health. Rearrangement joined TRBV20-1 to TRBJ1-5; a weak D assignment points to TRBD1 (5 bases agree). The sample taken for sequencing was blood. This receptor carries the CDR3 CSATRGGAGNQPQHF. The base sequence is TGCAGTGCTACAAGAGGTGGGGCAGGCAATCAGCCCCAGCATTTT.